Each of the 25 T cell receptor beta chains below was sequenced from the same sample in a study of T cells in narcolepsy. The data were produced by immunoSEQ multiplex PCR, yet TCRdb's version contains in-frame clones alone and is incomplete. The data contain 27,000 or so clones, 86% of them seen just once; the ten biggest clones take up around 1.1%. The specimen was CD45RA- memory CD4+ T cells from PBMCs. The receptors here all came from a human donor with narcolepsy.

This rearrangement joins TRBV2 to TRBJ1-2, with a tentative D call TRBD1 (6 bases). CDR3 size: 12 residues. The germline gives CDR1 SNHLY, CDR2 FYNNEI. V was pared by 6 bases and J by 6 bases, with 11 bases between. CDR3 coding DNA: TGTGCCAGCAGCGATAGGGGGGATGGCTACACCTTC. It encodes CASSDRGDGYTF.

The chain couples TRBV10-3 to TRBJ1-6; TRBD1 might be the D (6 bases). The germline gives CDR1 ENHRY, CDR2 SYGVKD. V was cut by 0 bases and J by 3 bases, with 12 bases left in between. CDR3 length equals 17 residues. The CDR3 DNA sequence: TGTGCCATCAGTGAGTCGGTATTACAGGGCTATAATTCACCCCTCCACTTT. Its protein product is CAISESVLQGYNSPLHF.

The chain carries TRBV7-8 and TRBJ2-2, with TRBD2 identical over 13 bases. V lost 4 bases to trimming and J lost 0 bases; unmatched junction nucleotides: 8. This CDR3 is 19 amino acids long. Germline CDR1 reads SGHVS; CDR2 reads FQNEAQ. CDR3 nucleotides: TGTGCCAGCAGCTCGAGGGGACTAGCGGGGCGTACGAACACCGGGGAGCTGTTTTTT. It yields the protein CASSSRGLAGRTNTGELFF.

The CDR3 loop reads CASSVQGSYNSPLHF. CDR3 sequence (DNA): TGTGCCAGCAGCGTACAGGGGTCCTATAATTCACCCCTCCACTTT. The rearrangement links TRBV5-6 to TRBJ1-6; 7 bases map to TRBD1. There are 15 residues in the CDR3. With 4 bases clipped from V and 1 base from J, the junction kept 2 bases outside the gene matches. Germline CDR1 and CDR2: SGHDT and YYEEEE.

The J gene is TRBJ2-3, the V gene TRBV27; a weak D match, TRBD1 (5 bases). Germline V gene data show CDR1 as MNHEY and CDR2 as SMNVEV (reference sequence). This CDR3 comprises 16 residues. Trimming removed 1 base from V and 3 bases from J, with 14 bases in between. The CDR3 sequence: CASSLLAGFGTDTQYF. The CDR3 DNA is TGTGCCAGCAGTTTATTAGCAGGGTTCGGTACAGATACGCAGTATTTT.

This clone is a singleton in its sample. The chain employs TRBV19 and TRBJ2-7; the D call may be TRBD1 or TRBD2 (5 bases each). V lost 3 bases to trimming and J lost 4 bases, with 25 bases between them. Germline V CDR1 and CDR2: LNHDA, SQIVND (reference sequence). CDR3 length: 18 residues. The CDR3 bases are TGTGCCAGTAGTATTTGGTCAGGGAGCTGCCCTAGGCAGTACGAGCAGTACGTC. Its translation: CASSIWSGSCPRQYEQYV.

V is TRBV28 and J is TRBJ2-7, with D perhaps matching TRBD2 (5 bases). The V end lost 5 bases, the J end lost 2 bases, and 10 bases lay between the germline ends. The CDR3 has 13 residues. CDR1 and CDR2 (germline): MDHEN, SYDVKM. For the CDR3, the DNA is TGTGCCAGCAGTCGGGGAGAGACCTACGAGCAGTACGTC. It codes for CASSRGETYEQYV.

This chain connects TRBV6-5 to TRBJ1-4, with D hard to call. The CDR3 is made up of 15 amino acids. Trimming left V 8 bases short and J 0 bases short, with 13 bases between. CDR1 and CDR2 (germline): MNHEY, SVGAGI. The CDR3 reads CASGNLRSTNEKLFF. The CDR3 DNA reads TGTGCCAGCGGAAATTTGAGATCAACTAATGAAAAACTGTTTTTT.

This chain uses TRBV18 with TRBJ1-1; no clear D. The germline gives CDR1 KGHSH, CDR2 LQKENI. V dropped 1 base and J dropped 8 bases, with 14 bases sitting between them. This CDR3 has 14 amino acids. The CDR3 DNA is TGTGCCAGCTCACCACGTTCGGACGAGGCCGAAGCTTTCTTT. It encodes CASSPRSDEAEAFF.

This clone was seen more than once but under ten times. The gene calls are TRBV10-1 and TRBJ2-1, with 10 bases that match TRBD2. Trimming removed 5 bases from V and 9 bases from J; junction bases left unmatched: 7. CDR3 size: 14 residues. From germline, CDR1 is WNHNN and CDR2 SYGVQD (reference sequence). CDR3 residues: CASSRTSGAGEQFF. As DNA, the CDR3 is TGCGCCAGCAGTCGCACTAGCGGGGCTGGTGAGCAGTTCTTC.

This chain connects TRBV12-5 to TRBJ2-3, with D possibly being TRBD2 (6 bases). CDR3 length: 13 residues. Germline CDR1 is LGHNT and CDR2 is FRNRAP. The germline V and J ends were trimmed by 4 bases and 6 bases, with 11 bases remaining between them. CDR3 protein: CASGWPGEDTQYF. CDR3 coding DNA: TGTGCTAGTGGTTGGCCGGGGGAGGATACGCAGTATTTT.

The chain couples TRBV5-1 to TRBJ2-5; D remains ambiguous. V was trimmed by 0 bases and J by 2 bases, leaving 14 bases between them. The CDR3 consists of 16 residues. Germline-derived CDR1 and CDR2 are SGHRS and YFSETQ. DNA of the CDR3: TGCGCCAGCAGCTTGGCCCTCCTGGGATCACAAGAGACCCAGTACTTC. It yields the protein CASSLALLGSQETQYF.

The chain links TRBV19 to TRBJ1-5; D not certain. V lost 8 bases to trimming and J lost 2 bases, with 19 bases between them. CDR1 is LNHDA and CDR2 is SQIVND in the germline V gene (reference sequence). The CDR3 contains 16 residues. The CDR3 sequence is CASWGMGRGGNQPQHF. The CDR3 region has the DNA TGTGCCAGTTGGGGAATGGGCCGAGGTGGCAATCAGCCCCAGCATTTT.

Concerning this clone itself: Other DNA sequences in the same sample also yield this CDR3. The gene calls are TRBV7-9 and TRBJ1-1; 7 bases are a match to TRBD1. V trimming: 1 base; J trimming: 8 bases; junction bases outside the gene matches: 7. The CDR3 length is 14 residues. Germline values: CDR1 SEHNR, CDR2 FQNEAQ (reference sequence). In DNA form, the CDR3 reads TGTGCCAGCAGCTTAGATGTGAGGGGGCTGGAAGCTTTCTTT. Amino acids: CASSLDVRGLEAFF.

J is TRBJ2-7 and V is TRBV18; 10 bases are a match to TRBD2. Per germline, CDR1 KGHSH and CDR2 LQKENI. The junction had 2 bases not matched to a gene; V was cut back by 2 bases and J by 1 base. The CDR3 length is 15 residues. The CDR3 spells CASSPGTSASYEQYV. The CDR3 bases are TGTGCCAGCTCACCAGGGACTAGCGCGTCCTACGAGCAGTACGTC.

The chain employs TRBV7-9 and TRBJ2-5; D uncertain. Trimming shortened V by 6 bases and J by 0 bases, and 5 bases separated the two germline ends. Germline CDR1 and CDR2: SEHNR and FQNEAQ (reference sequence). This CDR3 has 12 amino acids. This CDR3 is CASSWYQETQYF. CDR3 nucleotide sequence: TGTGCCAGCAGTTGGTACCAAGAGACCCAGTACTTC.

The rearrangement joins TRBV6-4 to TRBJ1-1; 8 nucleotides align to TRBD1. The CDR3 length is 15 residues. Germline CDR1 and CDR2: MRHNA and SNTAGT. V was pared by 3 bases and J by 10 bases, with 13 bases of the junction left unmatched. The CDR3 reads CASSESNRGGIGAFF. The CDR3 nucleotides are TGTGCCAGCAGTGAATCGAACAGGGGGGGAATTGGAGCTTTCTTT.

This sequence joins TRBV10-2 and TRBJ1-5; perhaps TRBD1 as D (5 bases). The V gene lost 5 bases and the J gene lost 9 bases, with 14 bases spanning the gap. This CDR3 has 13 amino acids. The germline V gene has CDR1 WSHSY and CDR2 SAAADI. The CDR3 protein is CASSQGPEGPQHF. The DNA for the CDR3 is TGCGCCAGCAGTCAGGGCCCAGAGGGGCCCCAGCATTTT.

There are a few counts of this clone. The chain joins TRBV7-8 to TRBJ1-5, with no clear D. The length of the CDR3 is 17 residues. V lost 0 bases and J lost 6, with 18 bases in between. Germline V CDR1 and CDR2: SGHVS, FQNEAQ. The CDR3 sequence is CASSLAPAGSARQPQHF. DNA for the CDR3: TGTGCCAGCAGCTTAGCGCCTGCCGGGAGCGCGCGTCAGCCCCAGCATTTT.

This sequence joins TRBV27 and TRBJ2-7, with a tentative D call TRBD1 (5 bases). V gave up 5 bases and J gave up 5 bases, with 16 bases separating them. Germline CDR1 is MNHEY and CDR2 is SMNVEV (reference sequence). The CDR3 has 14 amino acids. The CDR3 DNA reads TGTGCCAGCAGTATACCAGGGAATCCCCACGAGCAGTACTTC. It yields the protein CASSIPGNPHEQYF.

V is TRBV27 and J is TRBJ2-1; 12 nucleotides match TRBD2. The CDR3 loop spans 17 amino acids. Germline loops: CDR1 MNHEY, CDR2 SMNVEV (reference sequence). V gave up 5 bases and J gave up 0 bases; unmatched junction bases: 5. CDR3 sequence reads: CASSGGLAGNSYNEQFF. As DNA, the CDR3 is TGTGCCAGCAGTGGGGGACTAGCGGGCAACTCCTACAATGAGCAGTTCTTC.

This clone appeared a few times. The V gene is TRBV2, the J gene TRBJ2-4; D is undetermined. Germline-derived CDR1 and CDR2 are SNHLY and FYNNEI. V was shortened by 4 bases and J by 4 bases, with 8 bases between the two germline ends. This CDR3 is built from 13 residues. CDR3: CASSAERKNIQYF. CDR3 DNA: TGTGCCAGCAGTGCGGAACGAAAAAACATTCAGTACTTC.

This clone appeared once. This chain connects TRBV6-1 to TRBJ1-1; D might be TRBD1 (6 bases). Germline V CDR1 and CDR2: MNHNS, SASEGT. The CDR3 length is 11 residues. V was cut by 8 bases and J by 4 bases, with 8 bases left in between. CDR3 amino acids: CASRTVTEAFF. The CDR3 DNA sequence: TGTGCCAGCCGGACAGTCACTGAAGCTTTCTTT.

V usage is TRBV7-2 and J usage is TRBJ1-6, with 7 bases lining up with TRBD1. Germline V gene lookup returns CDR1 SGHTA and CDR2 FQGNSA. CDR3 length equals 15 residues. Trimming cost V 1 base and J 8 bases; bases outside gene matches: 5. CDR3 in DNA: TGTGCCAGCAGCTTAGGTTGGGACAGCTATTCACCCCTCCACTTT. Its translation is CASSLGWDSYSPLHF.

The chain links TRBV11-2 to TRBJ2-7; D tentatively reads TRBD1 or TRBD2 (5 bases each). CDR3 length: 13 residues. V was pared by 5 bases and J by 4 bases, with 12 bases between. The germline CDR1 and CDR2 sequences are SGHAT and FQNNGV. Here the CDR3 reads CASSRGAKYEQYF. CDR3 coding DNA: TGTGCCAGCAGCCGAGGGGCGAAATACGAGCAGTACTTC. The full variable domain, its missing parts supplied by reference TRBV11-2 and TRBJ2-7, is EAGVAQSPRYKIIEKRQSVAFWCNPISGHATLYWYQQILGQGPKLLIQFQNNGVVDDSQLPKDRFSAERLKGVDSTLKIQPAKLEDSAVYLCASSRGAKYEQYFGPGTRLTVT.